The 10 T cell receptor beta chains listed next were all sequenced from one sample in a study of CD8+ T cells in alopecia areata (dated by TCRdb to between 2017 and 2018). This specimen's treatment or condition label, interpreted: oral pan-JAK inhibitor, 5-10 mg twice daily. Libraries were built with the immunoSEQ multiplex PCR assay. RNA was extracted from all samples and reverse transcribed into cDNA, which served as template for TCR sequencing. TCRdb re-hosts the immuneACCESS table, in-frame sequences only. Its copies lack some clones; in the studies checked, an unresolved V gene accounts for under half of them, and the cause for the rest is not known. The sample table records tens of thousands of clones; approximately 44% of these occur just once. The leading ten clones occupy about 20% of the sample. The sample in question was CD8+ T cells sorted from blood, obtained at approximately week 36, from a patient treated with tofacitinib. The source is a human donor with alopecia areata.

J is TRBJ1-1 and V is TRBV7-9, with D maybe TRBD1 (5 bases). Germline CDR1 reads SEHNR; CDR2 reads FQNEAQ (reference sequence). The germline V and J ends were trimmed by 4 bases and 8 bases, with 14 bases remaining between them. The CDR3 covers 13 residues. The CDR3 DNA follows: TGTGCCAGCAGCTCATACGGGACGCAAGAAGCTTTCTTT. Encoded protein: CASSSYGTQEAFF.

This chain joins TRBV4-1 and TRBJ1-5, with D hard to call. Per the germline V gene, CDR1 is MGHRA and CDR2 is YSYEKL. This CDR3 comprises 15 residues. Trimming removed 7 bases from V and 3 bases from J, with 16 bases in between. CDR3 coding DNA: TGCGCCAGCACCGTCCGGGCAGGCGACAATCAGCCCCAGCATTTT. It specifies CASTVRAGDNQPQHF.

This clone occurred a few times. CDR3 in amino acids: CASNAWGQGPHEQYF. Written as DNA, the CDR3 is TGTGCCAGCAACGCTTGGGGGCAGGGCCCCCACGAGCAGTACTTC. The V gene is TRBV7-2, the J gene TRBJ2-7, with D maybe TRBD1 (6 bases). Deletions cut 7 bases from V and 5 bases from J, with 21 bases between. The CDR3 has 15 residues. Germline V CDR1 and CDR2: SGHTA, FQGNSA.

The table lists this clone with a few counts. The chain couples TRBV4-2 to TRBJ2-3, with 7 bases fitting TRBD1. The V and J ends lost 1 base and 0 bases, in that order; junction bases with no gene match: 10. This CDR3 has 18 residues. Germline loops: CDR1 LGHNA, CDR2 YNFKEQ. In DNA, the CDR3 is TGTGCCAGCAGCCAAGCGGTAACCAGGGGGTATAGCACAGATACGCAGTATTTT. Its protein is CASSQAVTRGYSTDTQYF.

The chain joins TRBV7-9 to TRBJ1-5; D may be TRBD1 (5 bases). CDR3 length equals 13 residues. V lost 4 bases, J lost 4 bases, and 8 bases lay in between. Germline V gene data show CDR1 as SEHNR and CDR2 as FQNEAQ (reference sequence). CDR3 DNA sequence: TGTGCCAGCAGCTCGGGACTAAATCAGCCCCAGCATTTT. This codes for CASSSGLNQPQHF.

This rearrangement joins TRBV29-1 to TRBJ2-3; no definite D call. Per the germline V gene, CDR1 is SQVTM and CDR2 is ANQGSEA. The V end lost 7 bases, the J end lost 0 bases, and 20 bases lay between the germline ends. The CDR3 length is 16 residues. In DNA form, the CDR3 reads TGCAGCGGGGCTATTGCGGACCCTTTTAGCACAGATACGCAGTATTTT. Translation gives CSGAIADPFSTDTQYF.

This clone was picked up a small number of times. V and J are TRBV9 and TRBJ2-2; tentative D call: TRBD2 (5 bases). The V end lost 4 bases, the J end lost 1 base, and 14 bases lay between the germline ends. The CDR3 length is 16 residues. Germline-derived CDR1 and CDR2 are SGDLS and YYNGEE. The CDR3 sequence is CASSYQSRENTGELFF. The CDR3 DNA follows: TGTGCCAGCAGCTACCAATCACGGGAGAACACCGGGGAGCTGTTTTTT.

The chain uses TRBV29-1 and TRBJ1-1; weak D call: TRBD1 (5 bases). The V gene lost 7 bases and the J gene lost 8 bases, with 11 bases spanning the gap. The CDR3 consists of 10 residues. Per the germline V gene, CDR1 is SQVTM and CDR2 is ANQGSEA. The CDR3 spells CSGWDREAFF. The CDR3 DNA sequence: TGCAGCGGATGGGACCGGGAAGCTTTCTTT.

This clone has ten or more counts. The chain carries TRBV19 and TRBJ1-1, with no clear D. V was clipped by 3 bases and J by 0 bases, with 8 bases between them. Looked up from germline, CDR1 is LNHDA and CDR2 is SQIVND (reference sequence). This CDR3 contains 14 residues. CDR3 nucleotide sequence: TGTGCCAGTAGTATGAGGCCTATGAACACTGAAGCTTTCTTT. This sequence encodes CASSMRPMNTEAFF.

This clone was counted only a few times. The genes are TRBV9 and TRBJ1-2, with D possibly TRBD1 on 5 matching bases. V gave up 0 bases and J gave up 7 bases, with 16 bases separating them. The CDR3 is made up of 15 amino acids. Germline CDR1 is SGDLS and CDR2 is YYNGEE. CDR3 protein: CASSVGGSGYGGYTF. DNA for the CDR3: TGTGCCAGCAGCGTAGGGGGTTCAGGGTATGGTGGCTACACCTTC.